The clone carrying this T cell receptor (beta chain) has ten or more counts. Antigen specificity is unknown. These data are taken from a study of T-cell reconstitution after alpha-beta-depleted transplantation in children. Preparation of the TCRbeta library was carried out with unique molecular identifiers. TCRdb reprocessed the PCR reads via MiXCR and lists one record per CDR3 protein. The table shows approximately 130,000 distinct CDR3 sequences, with roughly 10% occurring only once. Per germline, CDR1 SQVTM and CDR2 ANQGSEA. This CDR3 is 11 amino acids long. The V end was cut by 5 bases, the J end by 7 bases, with 11 bases between. Overall study results and limits: Expanded clones from the graft, numbering several hundred, reportedly supplied alpha-beta T cells about two months after transplant. At the one-year point after transplant, T-cell counts and TCRbeta diversity were found to come mostly from T cells that had been newly produced.

The specimen was PBMCs, mostly from graft donor cells, collected 180 days after TCRalphabeta/CD19-depleted stem cell transplant. This clonotype was sampled from a girl younger than two who had a stem cell transplant for combined immunodeficiency, so the T cells may come from the graft donor. The chain links TRBV29-1 to TRBJ1-2; D gene unclear. DNA for the CDR3: TGCAGCGTTCGGGAAGGCGGTGGCTACACCTTC. Its translation is CSVREGGGYTF.